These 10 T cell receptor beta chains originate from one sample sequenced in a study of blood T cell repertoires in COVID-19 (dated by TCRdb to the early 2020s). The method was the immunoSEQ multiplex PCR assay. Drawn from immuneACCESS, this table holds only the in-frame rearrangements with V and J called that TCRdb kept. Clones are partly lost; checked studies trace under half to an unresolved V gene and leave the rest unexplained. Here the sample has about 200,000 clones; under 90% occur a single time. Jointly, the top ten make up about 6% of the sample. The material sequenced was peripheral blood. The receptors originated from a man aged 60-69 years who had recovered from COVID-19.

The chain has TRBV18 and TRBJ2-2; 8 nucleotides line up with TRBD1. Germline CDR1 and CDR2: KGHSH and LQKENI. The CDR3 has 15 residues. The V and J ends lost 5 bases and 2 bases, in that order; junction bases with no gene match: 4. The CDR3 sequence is CASSGDRTNTGELFF. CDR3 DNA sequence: TGTGCCAGCTCAGGGGACAGGACTAACACCGGGGAGCTGTTTTTT.

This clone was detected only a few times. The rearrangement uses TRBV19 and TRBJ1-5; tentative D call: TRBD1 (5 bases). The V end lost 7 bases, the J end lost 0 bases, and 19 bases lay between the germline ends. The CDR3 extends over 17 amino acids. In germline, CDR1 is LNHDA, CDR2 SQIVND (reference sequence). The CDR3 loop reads CASTPLTKTDSNQPQHF. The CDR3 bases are TGTGCCAGTACCCCGCTTACAAAGACAGATAGCAATCAGCCCCAGCATTTT.

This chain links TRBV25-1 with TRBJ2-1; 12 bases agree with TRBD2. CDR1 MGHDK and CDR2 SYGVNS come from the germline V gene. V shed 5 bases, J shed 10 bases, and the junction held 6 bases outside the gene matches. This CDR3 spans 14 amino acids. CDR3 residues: CASSSSGGAWEQFF. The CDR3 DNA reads TGTGCCAGCAGTTCTAGCGGGGGGGCTTGGGAGCAGTTCTTC. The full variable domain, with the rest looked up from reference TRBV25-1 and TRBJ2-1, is EADIYQTPRYLVIGTGKKITLECSQTMGHDKMYWYQQDPGMELHLIHYSYGVNSTEKGDLSSESTVSRIRTEHFPLTLESARPSHTSQYLCASSSSGGAWEQFFGPGTRLTVL.

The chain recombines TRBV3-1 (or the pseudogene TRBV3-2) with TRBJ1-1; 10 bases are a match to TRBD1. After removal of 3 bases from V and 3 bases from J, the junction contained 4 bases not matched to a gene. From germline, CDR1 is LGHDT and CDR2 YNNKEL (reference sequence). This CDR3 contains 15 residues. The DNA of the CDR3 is TGTGCCAGCAGCCAGACAGGGGGCAGAGACACTGAAGCTTTCTTT. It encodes CASSQTGGRDTEAFF.

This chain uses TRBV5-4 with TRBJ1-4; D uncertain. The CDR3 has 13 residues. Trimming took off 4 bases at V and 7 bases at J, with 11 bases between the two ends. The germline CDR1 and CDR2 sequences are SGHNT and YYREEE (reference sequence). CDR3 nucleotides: TGTGCCAGCAGCCCAAGGGAGGGTGAAAAACTGTTTTTT. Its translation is CASSPREGEKLFF.

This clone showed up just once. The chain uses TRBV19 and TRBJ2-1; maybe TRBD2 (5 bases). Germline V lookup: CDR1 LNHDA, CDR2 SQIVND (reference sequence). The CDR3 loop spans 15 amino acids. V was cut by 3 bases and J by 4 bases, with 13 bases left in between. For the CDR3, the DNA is TGTGCCAGTAGTATTCGAGGGAGCGCTTACAATGAGCAGTTCTTC. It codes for CASSIRGSAYNEQFF.

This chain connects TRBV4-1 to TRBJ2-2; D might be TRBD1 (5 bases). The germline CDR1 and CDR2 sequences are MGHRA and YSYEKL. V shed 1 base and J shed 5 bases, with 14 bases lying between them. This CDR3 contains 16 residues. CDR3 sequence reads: CASSQGRFRETGELFF. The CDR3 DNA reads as TGCGCCAGCAGCCAAGGACGGTTCAGGGAAACCGGGGAGCTGTTTTTT.

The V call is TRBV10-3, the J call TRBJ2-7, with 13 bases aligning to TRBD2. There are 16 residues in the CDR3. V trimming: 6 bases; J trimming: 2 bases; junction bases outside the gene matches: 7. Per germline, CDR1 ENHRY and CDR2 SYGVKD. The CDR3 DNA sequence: TGTGCCATCAGAGTGTCGACTAGCGGGGGGACCTACGAGCAGTACTTC. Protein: CAIRVSTSGGTYEQYF.

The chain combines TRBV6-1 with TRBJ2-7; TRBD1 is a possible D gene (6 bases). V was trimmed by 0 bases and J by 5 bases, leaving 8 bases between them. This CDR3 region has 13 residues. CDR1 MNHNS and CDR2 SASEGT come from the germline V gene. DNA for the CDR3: TGTGCCAGCAGTGAAGCTTACAGGGACGAGCAGTACTTC. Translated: CASSEAYRDEQYF.

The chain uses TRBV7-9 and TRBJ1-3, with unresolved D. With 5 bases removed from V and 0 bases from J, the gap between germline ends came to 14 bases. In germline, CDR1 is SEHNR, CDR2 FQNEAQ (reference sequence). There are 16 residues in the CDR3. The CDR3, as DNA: TGTGCCAGCAGCCCGTCTCCTAAATCCTCTGGAAACACCATATATTTT. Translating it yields CASSPSPKSSGNTIYF.